This TCR beta chain emerged from a study of PD-1 blockade in classical Hodgkin lymphoma. This clone has a single count. Its antigen is not identified. TCRdb's copy holds only in-frame clones and misses some; the assay was immunoSEQ multiplex PCR. The sample has just under 30,000 clones, 85% seen once. Relapse was seen in all patients after autologous stem cell transplantation, and brentuximab vedotin exposure was variable. CD4+ T cells were purified from thawed PBMCs by negative selection. General observations from the study: Patients excluded were those beginning nivolumab under 1 year after ASCT. TCR diversity in CD4+, not CD8+, cells rose significantly by C4D1. The causes of the repertoire differences, possibly disease activity or prior therapy, remain undefined.

Trimming took off 5 bases at V and 4 bases at J, with 36 bases between the two ends. CDR3 size: 22 residues. Germline CDR1 reads MDHEN; CDR2 reads SYDVKM. This clonotype originated in a human donor with classical Hodgkin lymphoma. The sample here was CD4+ T cells from blood, taken at baseline. The chain couples TRBV28 to TRBJ1-3; D is perhaps TRBD1 (6 bases). Here the CDR3 DNA reads TGTGCCAGCAGTCTTAATGGGATGAGTCGGGACACGTCCTCTCCTTTCGGAAACACCATATATTTT. It encodes CASSLNGMSRDTSSPFGNTIYF.